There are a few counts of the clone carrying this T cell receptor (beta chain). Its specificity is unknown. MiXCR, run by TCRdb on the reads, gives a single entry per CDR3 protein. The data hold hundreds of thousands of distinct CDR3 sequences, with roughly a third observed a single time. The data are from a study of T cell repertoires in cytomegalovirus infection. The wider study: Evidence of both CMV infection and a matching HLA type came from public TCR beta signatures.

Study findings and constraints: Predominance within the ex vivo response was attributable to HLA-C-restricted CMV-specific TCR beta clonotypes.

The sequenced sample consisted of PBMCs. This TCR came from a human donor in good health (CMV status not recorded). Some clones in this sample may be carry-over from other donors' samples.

CDR3 in amino acids: CASSITGVGPNIQYF. The CDR3 DNA is TGTGCCAGTAGTATTACCGGTGTAGGGCCGAACATTCAGTACTTC. V is TRBV19 and J is TRBJ2-4; D call uncertain. Deletions cut 3 bases from V and 7 bases from J, with 16 bases between. The germline gives CDR1 LNHDA, CDR2 SQIVND (reference sequence). The CDR3 contains 15 residues.